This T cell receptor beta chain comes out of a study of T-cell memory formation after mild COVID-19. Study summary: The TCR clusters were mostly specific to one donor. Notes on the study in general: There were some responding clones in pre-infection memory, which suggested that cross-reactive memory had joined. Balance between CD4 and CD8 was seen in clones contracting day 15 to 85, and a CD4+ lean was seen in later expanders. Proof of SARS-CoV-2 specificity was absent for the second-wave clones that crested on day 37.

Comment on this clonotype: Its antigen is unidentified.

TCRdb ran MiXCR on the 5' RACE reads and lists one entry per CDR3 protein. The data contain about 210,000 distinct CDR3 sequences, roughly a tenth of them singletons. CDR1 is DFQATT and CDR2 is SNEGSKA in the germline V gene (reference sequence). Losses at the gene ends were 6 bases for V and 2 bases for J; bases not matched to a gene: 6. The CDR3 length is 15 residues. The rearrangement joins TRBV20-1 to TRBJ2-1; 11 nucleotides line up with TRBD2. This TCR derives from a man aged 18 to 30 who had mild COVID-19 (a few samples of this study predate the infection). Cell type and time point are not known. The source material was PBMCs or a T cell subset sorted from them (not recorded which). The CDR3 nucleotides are TGCAGTGCGCCAGCTAGCGGGGGGCCCTACAATGAGCAGTTCTTC. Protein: CSAPASGGPYNEQFF.